This T cell receptor beta chain was documented in a study of shared T cell receptors in the human thymus. Trimming took off 4 bases at V and 4 bases at J, with 19 bases between the two ends. Germline lookup yields CDR1 SGDLS and CDR2 YYNGEE. The CDR3 runs to 16 residues. Produced via immunoSEQ multiplex PCR; TCRdb's table is partial and in-frame only. Among approximately 580,000 clones, about four fifths were seen once, and the ten largest hold about 0.013%. The same data also went into a second study, on human thymus T cells. Turning to that study: All donors were healthy Finnish infants who were undergoing corrective surgery to treat congenital heart defects. V and J gene usage appeared biased in thymic and blood repertoires.

The sequencing input was thymocytes. The V gene is TRBV9, the J gene TRBJ2-3; possible D gene TRBD2, 6 bases. The source is a boy under three years old with a congenital heart defect. CDR3 nucleotides: TGTGCCAGCAGCCCCCCCGCCGGGGGTTCCCCAGATACGCAGTATTTT. Residues: CASSPPAGGSPDTQYF.